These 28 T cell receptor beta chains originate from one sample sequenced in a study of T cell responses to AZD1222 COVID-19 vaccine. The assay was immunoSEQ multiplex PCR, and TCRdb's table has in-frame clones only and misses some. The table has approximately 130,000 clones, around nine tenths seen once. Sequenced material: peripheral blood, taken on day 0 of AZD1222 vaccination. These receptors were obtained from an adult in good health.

Here the CDR3 reads CASSQEGTGAVKTQYF. Written as DNA, the CDR3 is TGCGCCAGCAGCCAAGAGGGAACAGGGGCCGTAAAGACCCAGTACTTC. The gene calls are TRBV4-1 and TRBJ2-5; 7 nucleotides line up with TRBD1. Germline V gene lookup returns CDR1 MGHRA and CDR2 YSYEKL. Germline trimming cut 0 bases from V and 6 bases from J; bases unmatched to any gene: 10. This CDR3 contains 16 residues.

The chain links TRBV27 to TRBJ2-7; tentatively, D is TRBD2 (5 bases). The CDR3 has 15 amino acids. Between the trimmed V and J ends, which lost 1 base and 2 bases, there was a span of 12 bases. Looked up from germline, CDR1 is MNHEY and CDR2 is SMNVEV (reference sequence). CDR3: CASSLYPGFPYEQYF. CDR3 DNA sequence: TGTGCCAGCAGTTTATACCCGGGGTTCCCCTACGAGCAGTACTTC.

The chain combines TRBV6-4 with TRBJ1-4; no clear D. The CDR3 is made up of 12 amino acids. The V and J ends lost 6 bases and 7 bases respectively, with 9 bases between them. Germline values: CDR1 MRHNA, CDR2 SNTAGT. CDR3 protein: CASRVIGEKLFF. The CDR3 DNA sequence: TGTGCCAGCAGGGTGATAGGTGAAAAACTGTTTTTT.

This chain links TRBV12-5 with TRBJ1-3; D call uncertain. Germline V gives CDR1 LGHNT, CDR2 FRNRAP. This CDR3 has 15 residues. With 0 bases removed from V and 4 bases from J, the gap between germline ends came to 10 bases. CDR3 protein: CASGLVLRPGNTIYF. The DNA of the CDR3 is TGTGCTAGTGGTTTGGTACTAAGGCCCGGAAACACCATATATTTT.

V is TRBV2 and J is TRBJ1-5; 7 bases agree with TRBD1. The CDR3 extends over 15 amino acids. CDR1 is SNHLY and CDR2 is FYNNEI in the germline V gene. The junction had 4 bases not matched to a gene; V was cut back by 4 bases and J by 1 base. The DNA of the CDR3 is TGTGCCAGCAGTGGACAGGGTGTAAGCAATCAGCCCCAGCATTTT. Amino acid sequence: CASSGQGVSNQPQHF. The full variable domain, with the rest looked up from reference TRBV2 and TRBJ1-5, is EPEVTQTPSHQVTQMGQEVILRCVPISNHLYFYWYRQILGQKVEFLVSFYNNEISEKSEIFDDQFSVERPDGSNFTLKIRSTKLEDSAMYFCASSGQGVSNQPQHFGDGTRLSIL.

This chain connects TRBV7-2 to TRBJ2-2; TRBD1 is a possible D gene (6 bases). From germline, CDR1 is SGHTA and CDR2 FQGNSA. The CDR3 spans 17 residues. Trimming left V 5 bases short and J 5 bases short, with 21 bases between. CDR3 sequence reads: CASSATGTRRRTGELFF. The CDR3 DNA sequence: TGTGCCAGCAGCGCCACCGGGACACGGCGTAGGACCGGGGAGCTGTTTTTT.

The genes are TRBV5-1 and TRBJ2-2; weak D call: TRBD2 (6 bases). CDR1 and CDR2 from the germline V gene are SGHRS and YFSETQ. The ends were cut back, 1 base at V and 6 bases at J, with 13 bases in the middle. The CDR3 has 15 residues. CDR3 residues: CASSLPQAGSGELFF. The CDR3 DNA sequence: TGCGCCAGCAGCTTGCCCCAGGCGGGGTCCGGGGAGCTGTTTTTT.

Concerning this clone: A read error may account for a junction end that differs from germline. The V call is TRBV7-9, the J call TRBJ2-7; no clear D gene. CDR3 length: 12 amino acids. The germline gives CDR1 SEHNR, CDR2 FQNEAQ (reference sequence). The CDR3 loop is CASSPDGLRHHF. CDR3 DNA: TGTGCCAGCAGCCCAGACGGTTTGAGGCATCACTTC.

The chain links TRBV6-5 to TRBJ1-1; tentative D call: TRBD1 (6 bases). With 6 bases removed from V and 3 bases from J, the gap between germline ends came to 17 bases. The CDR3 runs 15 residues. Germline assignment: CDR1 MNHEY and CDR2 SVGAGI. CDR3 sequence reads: CASSGGAGGDTEAFF. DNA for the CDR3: TGTGCCAGCAGCGGGGGGGCAGGAGGGGACACTGAAGCTTTCTTT.

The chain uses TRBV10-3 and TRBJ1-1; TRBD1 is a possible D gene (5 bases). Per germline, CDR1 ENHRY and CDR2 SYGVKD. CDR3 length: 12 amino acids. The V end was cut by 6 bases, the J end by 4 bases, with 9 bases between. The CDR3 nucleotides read TGTGCCATCAGCCAGGGCCTCACTGAAGCTTTCTTT. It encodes CAISQGLTEAFF.

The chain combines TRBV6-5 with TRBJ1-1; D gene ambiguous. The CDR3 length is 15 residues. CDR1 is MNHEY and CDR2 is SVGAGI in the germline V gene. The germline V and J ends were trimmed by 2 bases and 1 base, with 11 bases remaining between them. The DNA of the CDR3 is TGTGCCAGCAGTTACGAGGAGGCGCGGAACACTGAAGCTTTCTTT. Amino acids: CASSYEEARNTEAFF.

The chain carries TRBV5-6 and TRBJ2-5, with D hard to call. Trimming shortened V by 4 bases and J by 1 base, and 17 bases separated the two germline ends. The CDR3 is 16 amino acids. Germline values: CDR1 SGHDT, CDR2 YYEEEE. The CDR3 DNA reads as TGTGCCAGCAGCACCATAGACTTTAAACCCCAAGAGACCCAGTACTTC. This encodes CASSTIDFKPQETQYF.

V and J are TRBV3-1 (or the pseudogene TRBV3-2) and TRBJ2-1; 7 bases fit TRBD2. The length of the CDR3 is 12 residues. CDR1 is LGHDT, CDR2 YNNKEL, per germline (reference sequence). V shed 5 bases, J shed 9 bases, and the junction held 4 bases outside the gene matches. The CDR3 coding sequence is TGTGCCAGCAGCTGGGGGGGGAGTGAGCAGTTCTTC. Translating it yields CASSWGGSEQFF.

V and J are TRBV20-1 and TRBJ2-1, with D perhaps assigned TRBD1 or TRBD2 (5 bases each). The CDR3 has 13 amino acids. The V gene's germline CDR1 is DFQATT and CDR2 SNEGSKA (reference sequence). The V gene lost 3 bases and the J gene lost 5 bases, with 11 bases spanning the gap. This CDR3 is CSASGGSNNEQFF. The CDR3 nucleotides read TGCAGTGCTAGTGGGGGTAGCAACAATGAGCAGTTCTTC.

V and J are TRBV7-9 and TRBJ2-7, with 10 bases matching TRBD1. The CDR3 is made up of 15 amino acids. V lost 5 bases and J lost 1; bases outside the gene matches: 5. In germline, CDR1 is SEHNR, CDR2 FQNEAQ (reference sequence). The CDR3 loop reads CASSPRDRGSYEQYF. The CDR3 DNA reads TGTGCCAGCAGCCCTCGGGACAGGGGTTCCTACGAGCAGTACTTC.

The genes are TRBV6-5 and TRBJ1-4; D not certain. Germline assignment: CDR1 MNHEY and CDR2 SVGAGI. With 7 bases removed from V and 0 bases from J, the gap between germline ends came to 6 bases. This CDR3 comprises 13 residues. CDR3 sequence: CASTVSTNEKLFF. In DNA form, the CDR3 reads TGTGCCAGCACAGTCTCAACTAATGAAAAACTGTTTTTT.

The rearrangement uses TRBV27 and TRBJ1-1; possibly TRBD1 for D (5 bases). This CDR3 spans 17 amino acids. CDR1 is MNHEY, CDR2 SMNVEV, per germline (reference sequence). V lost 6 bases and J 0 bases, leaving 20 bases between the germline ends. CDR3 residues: CASRGGQGSLLNTEAFF. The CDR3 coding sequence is TGTGCCAGCAGGGGAGGGCAGGGATCTCTTTTGAACACTGAAGCTTTCTTT.

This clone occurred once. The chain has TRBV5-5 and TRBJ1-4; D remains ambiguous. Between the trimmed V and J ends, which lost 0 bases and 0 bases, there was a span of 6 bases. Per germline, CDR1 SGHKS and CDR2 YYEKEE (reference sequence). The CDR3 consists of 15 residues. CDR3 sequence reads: CASSLGLATNEKLFF. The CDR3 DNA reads TGTGCCAGCAGCTTGGGGCTCGCAACTAATGAAAAACTGTTTTTT.

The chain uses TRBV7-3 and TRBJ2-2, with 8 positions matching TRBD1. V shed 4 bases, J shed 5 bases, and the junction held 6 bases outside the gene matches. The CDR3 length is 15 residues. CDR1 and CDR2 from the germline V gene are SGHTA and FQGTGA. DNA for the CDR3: TGTGCCAGCAGCTCCCGGACAGGGTTAACCGGGGAGCTGTTTTTT. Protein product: CASSSRTGLTGELFF.

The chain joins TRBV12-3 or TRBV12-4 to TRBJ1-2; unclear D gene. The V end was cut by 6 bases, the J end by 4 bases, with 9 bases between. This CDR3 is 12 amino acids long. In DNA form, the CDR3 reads TGTGCCAGCAGCGAGCTCGGCTATGGCTACACCTTC. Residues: CASSELGYGYTF.

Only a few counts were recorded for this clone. The CDR3 sequence: CASSRLMTSGGDLAADTQYF. Written as DNA, the CDR3 is TGTGCCAGCAGCCGCTTAATGACTAGCGGGGGGGACCTAGCTGCAGATACGCAGTATTTT. The chain is built from TRBV4-2 and TRBJ2-3, with 14 bases aligning to TRBD2. This CDR3 has 20 amino acids. J lost 4 bases, V lost 4 bases, and 16 bases had no gene match. CDR1 and CDR2 from the germline V gene are LGHNA and YNFKEQ.

The CDR3 loop reads CASSPRKESSYGYTF. The DNA of the CDR3 is TGTGCCAGCAGTCCGAGGAAGGAGTCAAGTTATGGCTACACCTTC. The V gene is TRBV2, the J gene TRBJ1-2; D not certain. The germline V gene encodes CDR1 SNHLY and CDR2 FYNNEI. This CDR3 is 15 amino acids long. Trimming stripped 5 bases from V and 5 bases from J, with 18 bases between.

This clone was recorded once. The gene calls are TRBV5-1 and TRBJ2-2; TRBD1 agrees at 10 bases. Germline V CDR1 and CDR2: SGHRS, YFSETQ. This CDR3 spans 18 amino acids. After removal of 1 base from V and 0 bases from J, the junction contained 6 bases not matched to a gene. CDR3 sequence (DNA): TGCGCCAGCAGCTTGACCGGGACAGGGGCGCCGAACACCGGGGAGCTGTTTTTT. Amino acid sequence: CASSLTGTGAPNTGELFF.

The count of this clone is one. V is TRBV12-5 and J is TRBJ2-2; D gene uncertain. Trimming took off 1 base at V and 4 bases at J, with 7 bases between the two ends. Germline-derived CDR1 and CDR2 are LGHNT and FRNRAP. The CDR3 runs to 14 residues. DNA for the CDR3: TGTGCTAGTGGTTTGGGGGGTTTCACCGGGGAGCTGTTTTTT. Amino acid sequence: CASGLGGFTGELFF.

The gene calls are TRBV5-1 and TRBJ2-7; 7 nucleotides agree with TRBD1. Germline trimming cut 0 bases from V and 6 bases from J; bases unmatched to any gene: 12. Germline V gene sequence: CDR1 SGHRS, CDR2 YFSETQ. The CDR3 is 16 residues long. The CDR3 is CASSLGSGDSFGEQYF. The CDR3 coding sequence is TGCGCCAGCAGCTTGGGGTCAGGGGACAGCTTTGGCGAGCAGTACTTC.

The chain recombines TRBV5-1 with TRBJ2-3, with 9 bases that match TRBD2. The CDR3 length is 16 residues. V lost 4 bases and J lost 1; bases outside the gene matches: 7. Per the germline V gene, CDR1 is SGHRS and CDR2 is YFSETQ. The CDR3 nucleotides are TGCGCCAGCAGCCTAGTAGCGGGGGCCCGCACAGATACGCAGTATTTT. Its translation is CASSLVAGARTDTQYF.

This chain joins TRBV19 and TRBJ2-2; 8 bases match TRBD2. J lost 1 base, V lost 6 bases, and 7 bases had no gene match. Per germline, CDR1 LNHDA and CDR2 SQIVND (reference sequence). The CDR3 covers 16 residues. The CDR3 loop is CASSRPGLVNTGELFF. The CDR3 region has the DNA TGTGCCAGTAGCCGGCCGGGACTAGTGAACACCGGGGAGCTGTTTTTT.

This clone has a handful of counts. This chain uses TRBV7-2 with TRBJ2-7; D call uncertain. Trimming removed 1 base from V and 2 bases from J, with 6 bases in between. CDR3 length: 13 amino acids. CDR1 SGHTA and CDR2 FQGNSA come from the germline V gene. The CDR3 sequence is CASSLGRTYEQYF. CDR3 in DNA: TGTGCCAGCAGCTTAGGCAGGACCTACGAGCAGTACTTC.